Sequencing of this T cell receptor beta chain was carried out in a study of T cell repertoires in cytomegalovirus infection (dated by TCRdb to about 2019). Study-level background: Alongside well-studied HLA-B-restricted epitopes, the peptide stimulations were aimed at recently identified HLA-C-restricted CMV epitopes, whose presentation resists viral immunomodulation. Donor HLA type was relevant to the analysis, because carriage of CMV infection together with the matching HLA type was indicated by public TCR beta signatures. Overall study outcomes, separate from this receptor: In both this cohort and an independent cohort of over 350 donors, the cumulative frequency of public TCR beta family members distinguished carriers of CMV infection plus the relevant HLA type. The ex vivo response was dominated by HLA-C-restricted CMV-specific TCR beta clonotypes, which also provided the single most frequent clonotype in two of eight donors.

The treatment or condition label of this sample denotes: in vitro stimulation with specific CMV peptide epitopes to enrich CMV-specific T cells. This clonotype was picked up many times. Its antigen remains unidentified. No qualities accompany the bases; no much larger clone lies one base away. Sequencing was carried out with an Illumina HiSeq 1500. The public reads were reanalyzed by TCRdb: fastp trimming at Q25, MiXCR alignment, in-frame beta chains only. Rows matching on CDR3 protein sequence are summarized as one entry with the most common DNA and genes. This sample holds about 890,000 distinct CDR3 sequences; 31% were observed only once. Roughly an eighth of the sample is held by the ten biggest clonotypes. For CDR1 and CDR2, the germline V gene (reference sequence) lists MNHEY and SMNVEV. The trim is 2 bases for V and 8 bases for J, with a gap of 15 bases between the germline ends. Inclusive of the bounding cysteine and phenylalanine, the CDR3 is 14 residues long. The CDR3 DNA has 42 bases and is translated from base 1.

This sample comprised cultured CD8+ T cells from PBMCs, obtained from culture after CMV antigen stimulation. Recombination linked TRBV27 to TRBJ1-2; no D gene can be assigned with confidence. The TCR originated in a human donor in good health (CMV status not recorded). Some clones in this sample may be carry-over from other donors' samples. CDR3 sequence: CASSLGSPAGGYTF. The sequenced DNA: TGTGCCAGCAGTTTAGGGTCGCCTGCTGGGGGCTACACCTTC.